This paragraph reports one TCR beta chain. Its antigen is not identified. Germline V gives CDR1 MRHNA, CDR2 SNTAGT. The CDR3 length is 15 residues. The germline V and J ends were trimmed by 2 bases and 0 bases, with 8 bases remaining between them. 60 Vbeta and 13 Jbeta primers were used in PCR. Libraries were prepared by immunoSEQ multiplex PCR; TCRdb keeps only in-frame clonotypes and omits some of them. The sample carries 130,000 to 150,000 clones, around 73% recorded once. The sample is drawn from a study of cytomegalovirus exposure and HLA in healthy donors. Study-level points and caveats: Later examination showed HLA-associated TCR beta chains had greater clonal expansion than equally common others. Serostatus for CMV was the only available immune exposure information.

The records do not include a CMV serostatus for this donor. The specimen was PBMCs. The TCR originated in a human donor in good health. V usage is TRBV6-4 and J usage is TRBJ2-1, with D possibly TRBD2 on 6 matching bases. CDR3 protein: CASSDGGTSYNEQFF. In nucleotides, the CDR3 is TGTGCCAGCAGTGACGGCGGGACCTCCTACAATGAGCAGTTCTTC.